These T cell receptor beta chains were read from a single sample in a study of T cell responses to AZD1222 COVID-19 vaccine. Method: immunoSEQ multiplex PCR; TCRdb's copy keeps in-frame clones and lacks some. The table has 100,000 to 120,000 clones, 70% to 90% seen once. Sequencing used peripheral blood, obtained on day 0 of AZD1222 vaccination. These receptors were obtained from an adult in good health. The CDR3 runs from the conserved cysteine through the conserved F or W. D genes are given only for firm matches. Clone size is not always given. Where it is, it says once, few, many or a class for expanded clones.

TRBJ1-3,-,-,TRBV7-8,CASSWDGSSGNTIYF,TGTGCCAGCAGCTGGGACGGATCCTCTGGAAACACCATATATTTT
TRBJ2-3,-,-,TRBV6-4,CASGSGHTDTQYF,TGTGCCAGCGGCAGCGGTCATACAGATACGCAGTATTTT
TRBJ1-2,-,-,TRBV6-2/TRBV6-3,CASSKTIRGYTF,TGTGCCAGCAGTAAAACAATTCGCGGCTACACCTTC
TRBJ1-3,few,-,TRBV9,CASSVEASSGNTIYF,TGTGCCAGCAGCGTAGAGGCGAGCTCTGGAAACACCATATATTTT
TRBJ1-2,-,-,TRBV4-3,CASSHGYNKGNYGYTF,TGCGCCAGCAGCCACGGTTATAATAAGGGGAACTATGGCTACACCTTC
TRBJ2-3,-,TRBD2,TRBV11-2,CASSPTSGNADTQYF,TGTGCCAGCAGCCCGACTAGCGGGAACGCAGATACGCAGTATTTT
TRBJ1-6,-,TRBD1,TRBV2,CASSGQGGSPLHF,TGTGCCAGCAGTGGACAGGGCGGTTCACCCCTCCACTTT
TRBJ2-1,-,-,TRBV28,CAYRGYTDNEQFF,TGTGCCTACCGCGGATACACCGACAATGAGCAGTTCTTC
TRBJ2-5,-,-,TRBV4-3,CASSNVHGETQYF,TGCGCCAGCAGCAACGTACATGGGGAGACCCAGTACTTC
TRBJ1-6,-,-,TRBV7-9,CASSRFGRVPNSPLHF,TGTGCCAGCAGCCGCTTTGGGAGGGTCCCTAATTCACCCCTCCACTTT
TRBJ1-1,once,TRBD1,TRBV9,CASSVTGASASFFF,TGTGCCAGCAGCGTTACAGGGGCGTCAGCCTCCTTTTTCTTT
TRBJ2-1,-,-,TRBV7-9,CASSSVGGNEQFF,TGTGCCAGCAGCTCGGTCGGTGGGAATGAGCAGTTCTTC
TRBJ1-5,-,-,TRBV19,CASTPVRAGNQPQHF,TGTGCCAGTACCCCCGTGAGGGCTGGCAATCAGCCCCAGCATTTT
TRBJ2-7,-,TRBD2,TRBV11-3,CASSPGVLAGADYEQYF,TGTGCCAGCAGTCCGGGGGTTCTAGCGGGGGCCGATTACGAGCAGTACTTC
TRBJ2-1,-,TRBD2,TRBV5-1,CASSELAGNNEQFF,TGCGCCAGCAGCGAACTAGCGGGGAACAATGAGCAGTTCTTC
TRBJ1-4,-,TRBD1,TRBV2,CASTRQGADEKLFF,TGTGCCAGCACCCGACAGGGGGCGGATGAAAAACTGTTTTTT
TRBJ2-5,once,-,TRBV24-1,CATSAGSAETQYF,TGTGCCACCAGTGCGGGGTCTGCGGAGACCCAGTACTTC
TRBJ1-2,once,TRBD1,TRBV7-2,CASSQPTGMTNGYTF,TGTGCCAGCAGCCAGCCGACAGGGATGACTAATGGCTACACCTTC
TRBJ1-2,once,-,TRBV7-8,CASSSGTVNYGYTF,TGTGCCAGCAGCTCCGGGACGGTGAACTATGGCTACACCTTC
TRBJ2-7,-,-,TRBV3-1/TRBV3-2,CASSQGASGEQYF,TGTGCCAGCAGCCAAGGAGCCTCAGGGGAGCAGTACTTC
TRBJ2-7,-,-,TRBV7-8,CASSLVNNYEQYF,TGTGCCAGCAGCTTAGTAAACAATTACGAGCAGTACTTC
TRBJ2-5,-,TRBD2,TRBV2,CASNELAAQETQYF,TGTGCCAGCAATGAACTAGCGGCCCAAGAGACCCAGTACTTC
TRBJ2-1,-,TRBD2,TRBV27,CASSPESGGLAGYYNEQFF,TGTGCCAGCAGTCCTGAAAGCGGGGGACTAGCGGGCTACTACAATGAGCAGTTCTTC
TRBJ1-6,once,-,TRBV3-1/TRBV3-2,CASSVRANSPLHF,TGTGCCAGCAGCGTCAGGGCCAATTCACCCCTCCACTTT
TRBJ2-1,medium-sized,-,TRBV7-6,CASSLGDGVDEQFF,TGTGCCAGCAGCTTAGGGGACGGGGTGGATGAGCAGTTCTTC
TRBJ2-1,-,-,TRBV4-1,CASSHPGRYNEQFF,TGCGCCAGCAGCCACCCGGGCCGCTACAATGAGCAGTTCTTC
TRBJ2-1,-,TRBD2,TRBV11-3,CASSLDPPGLADNEQFF,TGTGCCAGCAGCTTAGACCCCCCCGGACTAGCGGACAATGAGCAGTTCTTC
TRBJ2-7,once,-,TRBV3-1/TRBV3-2,CASSEGGREQYF,TGTGCCAGCAGCGAGGGGGGGCGCGAGCAGTACTTC
TRBJ2-1,-,-,TRBV2,CASIRTNYNEQFF,TGTGCCAGCATTCGGACTAACTACAATGAGCAGTTCTTC
TRBJ2-7,-,TRBD2,TRBV20-1,CSASGLAGGSDEQYF,TGCAGTGCTAGTGGTCTAGCGGGAGGATCTGACGAGCAGTACTTC
TRBJ2-1,-,TRBD1,TRBV25-1,CASSEYGQDNNEQFF,TGTGCCAGCAGTGAATATGGACAGGATAACAATGAGCAGTTCTTC
TRBJ1-2,-,-,TRBV15,CATSRGFSNYGYTF,TGTGCCACCAGCAGGGGGTTTTCTAACTATGGCTACACCTTC
TRBJ2-7,-,-,TRBV2,CASRSGAVYEQYF,TGTGCCAGCAGATCCGGGGCAGTCTACGAGCAGTACTTC
TRBJ1-1,once,-,TRBV6-6,CASSYSAGQGTEAFF,TGTGCCAGCAGTTACTCCGCGGGGCAGGGGACTGAAGCTTTCTTT
TRBJ2-1,-,-,TRBV6-2/TRBV6-3,CASSSRDDYNEQFF,TGTGCCAGCAGCTCCCGGGACGACTACAATGAGCAGTTCTTC
TRBJ1-1,-,-,TRBV5-6,CASSVRRSTEAFF,TGTGCCAGCAGCGTCAGGAGGAGCACTGAAGCTTTCTTT
TRBJ2-5,-,TRBD2,TRBV9,CASSTGTNQETQYF,TGTGCCAGCAGCACCGGGACTAACCAAGAGACCCAGTACTTC
TRBJ1-5,-,-,TRBV5-5,CASSFRGGGGQPQHF,TGTGCCAGCAGCTTCAGGGGAGGAGGTGGTCAGCCCCAGCATTTT
TRBJ2-7,-,-,TRBV11-2,CASSLVSGGLREQYF,TGTGCCAGCAGCTTAGTTTCAGGAGGCCTACGGGAGCAGTACTTC
TRBJ1-5,-,-,TRBV6-2/TRBV6-3,CASSYGRGVFEQPQHF,TGTGCCAGCAGTTACGGGCGCGGTGTTTTTGAGCAGCCCCAGCATTTT
TRBJ2-1,-,-,TRBV10-3,CAISVSDEQFF,TGTGCCATCAGTGTTTCCGATGAGCAGTTCTTC
TRBJ1-1,few,-,TRBV29-1,CSTTSSWTNTEAFF,TGCAGCACTACATCGTCTTGGACGAACACTGAAGCTTTCTTT
TRBJ2-7,-,-,TRBV5-1,CASSSTGLRSYEQYF,TGCGCCAGCAGCTCAACGGGATTACGCTCCTACGAGCAGTACTTC
TRBJ1-3,-,TRBD1,TRBV9,CASSAHRGQAGNTIYF,TGTGCCAGCAGCGCCCACAGGGGGCAAGCGGGAAACACCATATATTTT
TRBJ1-5,-,TRBD1,TRBV19,CASSPIQGASNQPQHF,TGTGCCAGTAGTCCGATACAGGGGGCAAGCAATCAGCCCCAGCATTTT
TRBJ2-3,few,-,TRBV20-1,CSASSGEGHTDTQYF,TGCAGTGCTAGTAGCGGCGAGGGACACACAGATACGCAGTATTTT
TRBJ1-3,once,-,TRBV7-6,CASSLGTSGNTIYF,TGTGCCAGCAGCTTAGGCACCTCTGGAAACACCATATATTTT
TRBJ1-5,-,-,TRBV19,CASSWKSNQPQHF,TGTGCCAGTTCCTGGAAGAGCAATCAGCCCCAGCATTTT
TRBJ1-5,-,-,TRBV6-1,CASSEVGVSNQPQHF,TGTGCCAGCAGTGAAGTCGGGGTCAGCAATCAGCCCCAGCATTTT
TRBJ1-2,-,-,TRBV2,CASSVGQHGYTF,TGTGCCAGCAGTGTAGGACAGCACGGCTACACCTTC
TRBJ1-4,-,TRBD1,TRBV2,CASSDGQGNEKLFF,TGTGCCAGCAGTGATGGACAGGGTAATGAAAAACTGTTTTTT
TRBJ1-3,-,-,TRBV6-2/TRBV6-3,CASSYSGNTIYF,TGTGCCAGCAGTTACTCTGGAAACACCATATATTTT
TRBJ1-6,-,-,TRBV7-8,CASSLEGRNSPLHF,TGTGCCAGCAGCTTGGAGGGGCGGAATTCACCCCTCCACTTT